These T cell receptor beta chains were read from a single sample in a study of cytomegalovirus exposure and HLA in healthy donors. Profiled with immunoSEQ multiplex PCR; TCRdb holds only in-frame clones, not every one. The sample has 90,000 to 120,000 clones, around 78% seen once. Sequenced sample: PBMCs. Receptors were obtained from a man younger than 40 in good health and CMV-seronegative. Each CDR3 is given with its conserved first and last residue. D genes are given only for firm matches. Clone size is shown for a subset of rows, as once, few, many or a class of expanded clone.

abundance: -
d_gene: -
v_gene: TRBV5-4
j_gene: TRBJ1-2
CDR3nt: TGTGCCAGCAGCTATACCCGGGACAATGGCTACACCTTC
CDR3aa: CASSYTRDNGYTF

abundance: -
d_gene: -
v_gene: TRBV18
j_gene: TRBJ1-3
CDR3nt: TGTGCCAGCTCACCATCTCGCGGTGTGTCTGGAAACACCATATATTTT
CDR3aa: CASSPSRGVSGNTIYF

abundance: -
d_gene: -
v_gene: TRBV5-4
j_gene: TRBJ2-1
CDR3nt: TGTGCCAGCAGCTGGGAGTCCGGCTACAATGAGCAGTTCTTC
CDR3aa: CASSWESGYNEQFF

abundance: -
d_gene: -
v_gene: TRBV2
j_gene: TRBJ1-4
CDR3nt: TGTGCCAGCAGTGAATCGGCAGGGGCACCCTACGAAAAACTGTTTTTT
CDR3aa: CASSESAGAPYEKLFF

abundance: once
d_gene: TRBD1
v_gene: TRBV2
j_gene: TRBJ1-4
CDR3nt: TGTGCCAGCAGGCCTCAGGGGGGCCCTAATGAAAAACTGTTTTTT
CDR3aa: CASRPQGGPNEKLFF

abundance: -
d_gene: -
v_gene: TRBV5-6
j_gene: TRBJ2-3
CDR3nt: TGTGCCAGCAGCCTCGGGTGGCCCAGCACAGATACGCAGTATTTT
CDR3aa: CASSLGWPSTDTQYF

abundance: -
d_gene: TRBD1
v_gene: TRBV29-1
j_gene: TRBJ2-2
CDR3nt: TGCAGCGTTGAAGATTATAATGGCGCCGGGACAGGGGTCCGCGGGGAGCTGTTTTTT
CDR3aa: CSVEDYNGAGTGVRGELFF

abundance: -
d_gene: TRBD1
v_gene: TRBV7-9
j_gene: TRBJ1-3
CDR3nt: TGTGCCAGCAGTGAAACAGGGGCGTACTCTGGAAACACCATATATTTT
CDR3aa: CASSETGAYSGNTIYF

abundance: -
d_gene: TRBD2
v_gene: TRBV28
j_gene: TRBJ2-7
CDR3nt: TGTGCCAGCAGCCCGACCGGGACTAGCGGTCTCTACGAGCAGTACTTC
CDR3aa: CASSPTGTSGLYEQYF

abundance: few
d_gene: -
v_gene: TRBV15
j_gene: TRBJ1-4
CDR3nt: TGTGCCACCAGCAGAGGGGCAGTCGGTAATGAAAAACTGTTTTTT
CDR3aa: CATSRGAVGNEKLFF

abundance: -
d_gene: TRBD2
v_gene: TRBV29-1
j_gene: TRBJ2-7
CDR3nt: TGCAGCGCCGGGCCTAGCGGGAGACACGAGCAGTACTTC
CDR3aa: CSAGPSGRHEQYF

abundance: few
d_gene: -
v_gene: TRBV5-1
j_gene: TRBJ2-2
CDR3nt: TGCGCCAGCAGCTTGTCAGTAGCGCGGAACACCGGGGAGCTGTTTTTT
CDR3aa: CASSLSVARNTGELFF

abundance: -
d_gene: TRBD2
v_gene: TRBV14
j_gene: TRBJ2-7
CDR3nt: TGTGCCAGCAGCCATCTCGGGACTAGCGGGGGCGTGGACGAGCAGTACTTC
CDR3aa: CASSHLGTSGGVDEQYF

abundance: -
d_gene: TRBD1
v_gene: TRBV7-8
j_gene: TRBJ1-5
CDR3nt: TGTGCCAGCAGCTCGGACAGGGTCTTCAATCAGCCCCAGCATTTT
CDR3aa: CASSSDRVFNQPQHF

abundance: -
d_gene: TRBD1
v_gene: TRBV6-6
j_gene: TRBJ2-6
CDR3nt: TGTGCCAGCAGTTTACAGGGGGCAACTGGGGCCAACGTCCTGACTTTC
CDR3aa: CASSLQGATGANVLTF

abundance: -
d_gene: TRBD2
v_gene: TRBV7-3
j_gene: TRBJ2-1
CDR3nt: TGTGCCAGCAGCCCAGCGGGACTCTACAATGAGCAGTTCTTC
CDR3aa: CASSPAGLYNEQFF

abundance: few
d_gene: -
v_gene: TRBV2
j_gene: TRBJ2-7
CDR3nt: TGTGCCAGCAGCCCCCGGGGCGGGGTCTACGAGCAGTACTTC
CDR3aa: CASSPRGGVYEQYF

abundance: -
d_gene: -
v_gene: TRBV21-1
j_gene: TRBJ1-4
CDR3nt: TGTGCCAGCAGCCCGGTCGGGGGATCCATGACTAATGAAAAACTGTTTTTT
CDR3aa: CASSPVGGSMTNEKLFF

abundance: -
d_gene: TRBD2
v_gene: TRBV2
j_gene: TRBJ2-1
CDR3nt: TGTGCCAGCAGTCCGGGACTAGCGGGAGTAAATGAGCAGTTCTTC
CDR3aa: CASSPGLAGVNEQFF

abundance: -
d_gene: TRBD2
v_gene: TRBV2
j_gene: TRBJ2-2
CDR3nt: TGTGCCAGCAGTCGGACTAGCGGTAGCACCGGGGAGCTGTTTTTT
CDR3aa: CASSRTSGSTGELFF

abundance: -
d_gene: TRBD1
v_gene: TRBV5-1
j_gene: TRBJ2-7
CDR3nt: TGCGCCAGCAGCTGGAGAACAGGGGCGAGCGCCCGCGAGCAGTACTTC
CDR3aa: CASSWRTGASAREQYF

abundance: -
d_gene: -
v_gene: TRBV5-6
j_gene: TRBJ1-1
CDR3nt: TGTGCCAGCACCAGGGGTGGGACTGAAGCTTTCTTT
CDR3aa: CASTRGGTEAFF

abundance: -
d_gene: TRBD1
v_gene: TRBV19
j_gene: TRBJ1-5
CDR3nt: TGTGCCAGTAGGGGACAGCCGCATAATCAGCCCCAGCATTTT
CDR3aa: CASRGQPHNQPQHF

abundance: -
d_gene: TRBD1
v_gene: TRBV4-1
j_gene: TRBJ2-1
CDR3nt: TGCGCCAGCAGCCAAAACAAAGCAGGGGGCCTTTCCTACAATGAGCAGTTCTTC
CDR3aa: CASSQNKAGGLSYNEQFF

abundance: few
d_gene: TRBD2
v_gene: TRBV7-2
j_gene: TRBJ2-1
CDR3nt: TGTGCCAGCAGTCAAAAGTCTAGCGGGAGGGCCACTTCGTATGAGCAGTTCTTC
CDR3aa: CASSQKSSGRATSYEQFF

abundance: -
d_gene: -
v_gene: TRBV18
j_gene: TRBJ2-1
CDR3nt: TGTGCCAGCTCACCACGTAGTTTCAAAAACAATGAGCAGTTCTTC
CDR3aa: CASSPRSFKNNEQFF

abundance: few
d_gene: -
v_gene: TRBV19
j_gene: TRBJ2-2
CDR3nt: TGTGCCAGTTCGCCGGGAGTCAACACCGGGGAGCTGTTTTTT
CDR3aa: CASSPGVNTGELFF

abundance: -
d_gene: -
v_gene: TRBV6-6
j_gene: TRBJ1-6
CDR3nt: TGTGCCAGCAGACCCGGGCCTAGCGGTAATTCACCCCTCCACTTT
CDR3aa: CASRPGPSGNSPLHF

abundance: -
d_gene: -
v_gene: TRBV5-1
j_gene: TRBJ2-2
CDR3nt: TGCGCCAGCAGCTTACTAGCTCCGAACACCGGGGAGCTGTTTTTT
CDR3aa: CASSLLAPNTGELFF

abundance: -
d_gene: TRBD1
v_gene: TRBV29-1
j_gene: TRBJ2-7
CDR3nt: TGCAGCGTCCGGACAGGAGCCTACGAGCAGTACTTC
CDR3aa: CSVRTGAYEQYF

abundance: medium-sized
d_gene: -
v_gene: TRBV19
j_gene: TRBJ1-1
CDR3nt: TGTGCCAGTACCCGACACGGTTCAATGAACACTGAAGCTTTCTTT
CDR3aa: CASTRHGSMNTEAFF

abundance: -
d_gene: -
v_gene: TRBV2
j_gene: TRBJ2-1
CDR3nt: TGTGCCAGCCTTACCGAGTCCTACAATGAGCAGTTCTTC
CDR3aa: CASLTESYNEQFF

abundance: few
d_gene: TRBD1
v_gene: TRBV7-3
j_gene: TRBJ2-7
CDR3nt: TGTGCCAGCAGCGAGGGACAGGGGCCCGCCTACGAGCAGTACTTC
CDR3aa: CASSEGQGPAYEQYF

abundance: -
d_gene: TRBD1
v_gene: TRBV5-1
j_gene: TRBJ2-7
CDR3nt: TGCGCCAGCGCGTCCCGGGACAGGGGTAGTTCGGCGCAGTACTTC
CDR3aa: CASASRDRGSSAQYF

abundance: -
d_gene: -
v_gene: TRBV5-4
j_gene: TRBJ2-7
CDR3nt: TGTGCCAGCCACCTGTGGGGGCCCTACGAGCAGTACTTC
CDR3aa: CASHLWGPYEQYF

abundance: -
d_gene: TRBD1
v_gene: TRBV5-1
j_gene: TRBJ2-7
CDR3nt: TGCGCCAGCAGCTTCGGGACAGGGGTCCACGAGCAGTACTTC
CDR3aa: CASSFGTGVHEQYF

abundance: -
d_gene: TRBD1
v_gene: TRBV5-1
j_gene: TRBJ2-5
CDR3nt: TGCGCCAGCAGCTTGGGAGGGACAGGGGAAGAGACCCAGTACTTC
CDR3aa: CASSLGGTGEETQYF

abundance: -
d_gene: TRBD2
v_gene: TRBV10-3
j_gene: TRBJ2-3
CDR3nt: TGTGCCATCACTCCTAGCGGGAGCACAGATACGCAGTATTTT
CDR3aa: CAITPSGSTDTQYF

abundance: -
d_gene: -
v_gene: TRBV9
j_gene: TRBJ1-2
CDR3nt: TGTGCCAGCAGCGTAGGAGACTCCGGAGCCACCTATGGCTACACCTTC
CDR3aa: CASSVGDSGATYGYTF

abundance: -
d_gene: -
v_gene: TRBV6-5
j_gene: TRBJ2-1
CDR3nt: TGTGCCAGCAGTTACGATCCGGGGAACTACAATGAGCAGTTCTTC
CDR3aa: CASSYDPGNYNEQFF

abundance: -
d_gene: TRBD2
v_gene: TRBV5-1
j_gene: TRBJ2-2
CDR3nt: TGCGCCAGCAGCTTGTACACCCTAGCGGGGACCGGGGAGCTGTTTTTT
CDR3aa: CASSLYTLAGTGELFF

abundance: -
d_gene: -
v_gene: TRBV5-6
j_gene: TRBJ2-5
CDR3nt: TGTGCCAGCAGCTGGTGGGCCAGAGGGGGGACCCAGTACTTC
CDR3aa: CASSWWARGGTQYF

abundance: -
d_gene: TRBD1
v_gene: TRBV10-1
j_gene: TRBJ1-1
CDR3nt: TGCGCCAGCAGTGAGGCCGGACAGGGGGCGACTGAAGCTTTCTTT
CDR3aa: CASSEAGQGATEAFF

abundance: -
d_gene: -
v_gene: TRBV30
j_gene: TRBJ1-5
CDR3nt: TGTGCCTGGAGTCGCAGGGCTGAGCAGCCCCAGCATTTT
CDR3aa: CAWSRRAEQPQHF